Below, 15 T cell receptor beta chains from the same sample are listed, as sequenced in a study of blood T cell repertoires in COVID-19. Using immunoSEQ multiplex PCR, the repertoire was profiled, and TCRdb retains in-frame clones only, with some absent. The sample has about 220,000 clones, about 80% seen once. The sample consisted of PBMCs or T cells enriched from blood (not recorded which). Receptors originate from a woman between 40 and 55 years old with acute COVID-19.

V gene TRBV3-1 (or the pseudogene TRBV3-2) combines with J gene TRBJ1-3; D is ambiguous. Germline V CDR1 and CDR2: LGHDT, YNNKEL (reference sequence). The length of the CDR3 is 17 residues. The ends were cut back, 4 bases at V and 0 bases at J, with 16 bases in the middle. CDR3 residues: CASSPREGYSSGNTIYF. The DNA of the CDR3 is TGTGCCAGCAGCCCCCGGGAGGGCTATAGCTCTGGAAACACCATATATTTT.

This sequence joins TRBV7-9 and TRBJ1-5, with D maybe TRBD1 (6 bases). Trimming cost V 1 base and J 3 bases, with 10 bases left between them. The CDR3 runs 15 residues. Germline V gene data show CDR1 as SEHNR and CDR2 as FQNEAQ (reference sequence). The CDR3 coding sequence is TGTGCCAGCAGCTTAGACAGGGCTGACAATCAGCCCCAGCATTTT. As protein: CASSLDRADNQPQHF.

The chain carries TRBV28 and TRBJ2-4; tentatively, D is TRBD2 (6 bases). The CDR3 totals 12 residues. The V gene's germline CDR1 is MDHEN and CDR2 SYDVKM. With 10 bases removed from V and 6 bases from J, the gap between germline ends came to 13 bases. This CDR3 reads CATRRALNIQYF. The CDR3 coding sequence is TGTGCCACTCGGAGGGCCCTAAACATTCAGTACTTC.

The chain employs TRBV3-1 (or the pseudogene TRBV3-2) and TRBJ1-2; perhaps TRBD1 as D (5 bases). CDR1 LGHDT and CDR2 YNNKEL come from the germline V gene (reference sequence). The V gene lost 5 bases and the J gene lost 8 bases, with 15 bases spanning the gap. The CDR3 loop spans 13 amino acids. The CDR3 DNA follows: TGTGCCAGCAGCTCTGACCCTAGGGGAGGCTACACCTTC. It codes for CASSSDPRGGYTF.

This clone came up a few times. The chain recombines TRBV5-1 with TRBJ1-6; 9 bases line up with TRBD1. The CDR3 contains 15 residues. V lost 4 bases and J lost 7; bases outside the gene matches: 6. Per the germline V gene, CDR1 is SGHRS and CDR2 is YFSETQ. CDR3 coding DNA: TGCGCCAGCAGCCCGGGGGACAGGGACAATTCACCCCTCCACTTT. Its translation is CASSPGDRDNSPLHF.

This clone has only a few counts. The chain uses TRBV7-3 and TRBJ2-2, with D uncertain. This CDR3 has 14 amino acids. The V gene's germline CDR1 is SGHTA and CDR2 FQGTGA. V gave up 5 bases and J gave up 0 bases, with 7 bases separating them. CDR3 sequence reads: CASSPDSNTGELFF. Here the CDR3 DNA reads TGTGCCAGCAGCCCTGACTCGAACACCGGGGAGCTGTTTTTT.

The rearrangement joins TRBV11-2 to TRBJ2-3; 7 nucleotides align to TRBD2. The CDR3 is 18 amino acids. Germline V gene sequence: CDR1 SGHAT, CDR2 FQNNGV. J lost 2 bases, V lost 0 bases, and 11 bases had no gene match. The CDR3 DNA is TGTGCCAGCAGCTTAGATGGGTTAGAGACTAGCTACACAGATACGCAGTATTTT. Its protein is CASSLDGLETSYTDTQYF.

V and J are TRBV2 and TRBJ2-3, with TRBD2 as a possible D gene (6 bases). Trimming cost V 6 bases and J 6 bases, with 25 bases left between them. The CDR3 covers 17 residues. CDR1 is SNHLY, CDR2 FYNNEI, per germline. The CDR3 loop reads CASRAWGAGTLADTQYF. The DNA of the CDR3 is TGTGCCAGCAGGGCCTGGGGAGCGGGCACCTTGGCGGATACGCAGTATTTT. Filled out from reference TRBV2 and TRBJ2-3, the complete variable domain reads EPEVTQTPSHQVTQMGQEVILRCVPISNHLYFYWYRQILGQKVEFLVSFYNNEISEKSEIFDDQFSVERPDGSNFTLKIRSTKLEDSAMYFCASRAWGAGTLADTQYFGPGTRLTVL.

CDR3 coding DNA: TGTGCCAGCAGTTTTTTGGGTACAGGCAGGGACAATGAGCAGTTCTTC. Translating it yields CASSFLGTGRDNEQFF. The V call is TRBV28, the J call TRBJ2-1, with D perhaps TRBD1 (5 bases). In germline, CDR1 is MDHEN, CDR2 SYDVKM. The CDR3 runs to 16 residues. With 3 bases removed from V and 5 bases from J, the gap between germline ends came to 17 bases.

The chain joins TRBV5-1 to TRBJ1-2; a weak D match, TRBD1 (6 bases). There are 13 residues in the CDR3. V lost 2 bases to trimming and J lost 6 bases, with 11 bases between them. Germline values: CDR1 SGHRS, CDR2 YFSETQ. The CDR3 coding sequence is TGCGCCAGCAGCTTACAGGGAACGGATGGCTACACCTTC. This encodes CASSLQGTDGYTF. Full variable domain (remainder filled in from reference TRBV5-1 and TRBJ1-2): KAGVTQTPRYLIKTRGQQVTLSCSPISGHRSVSWYQQTPGQGLQFLFEYFSETQRNKGNFPGRFSGRQFSNSRSEMNVSTLELGDSALYLCASSLQGTDGYTFGSGTRLTVV.

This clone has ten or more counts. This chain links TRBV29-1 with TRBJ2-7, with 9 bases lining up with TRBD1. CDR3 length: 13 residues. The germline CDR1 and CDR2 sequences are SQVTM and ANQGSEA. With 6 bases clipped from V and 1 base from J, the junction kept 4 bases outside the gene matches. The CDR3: CSVSTGGSYEQYF. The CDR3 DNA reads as TGCAGCGTATCGACAGGGGGGTCCTACGAGCAGTACTTC.

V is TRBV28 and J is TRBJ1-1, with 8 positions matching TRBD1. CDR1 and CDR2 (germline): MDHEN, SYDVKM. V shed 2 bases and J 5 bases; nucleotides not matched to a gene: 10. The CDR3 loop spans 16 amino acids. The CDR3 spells CASSLRTGQGVTEAFF. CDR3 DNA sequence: TGTGCCAGCAGTTTAAGGACCGGACAGGGAGTGACTGAAGCTTTCTTT.

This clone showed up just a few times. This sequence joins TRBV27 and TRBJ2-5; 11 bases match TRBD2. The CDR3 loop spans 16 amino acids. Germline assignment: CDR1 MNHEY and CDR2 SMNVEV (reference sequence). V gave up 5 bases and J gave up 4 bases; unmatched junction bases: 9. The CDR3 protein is CASSTGLAVLGETQYF. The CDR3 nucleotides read TGTGCCAGCAGTACGGGACTAGCGGTACTGGGAGAGACCCAGTACTTC.

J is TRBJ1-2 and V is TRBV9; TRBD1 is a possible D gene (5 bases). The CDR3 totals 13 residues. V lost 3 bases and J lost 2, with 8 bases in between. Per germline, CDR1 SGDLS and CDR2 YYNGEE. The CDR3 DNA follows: TGTGCCAGCAGCGAGACAGCCAACTATGGCTACACCTTC. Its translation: CASSETANYGYTF.

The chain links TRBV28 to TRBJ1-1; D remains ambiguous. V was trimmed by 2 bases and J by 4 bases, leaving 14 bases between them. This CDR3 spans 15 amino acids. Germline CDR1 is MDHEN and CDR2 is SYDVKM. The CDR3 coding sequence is TGTGCCAGCAGTTTACCGCGGGAGGCCGGCACTGAAGCTTTCTTT. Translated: CASSLPREAGTEAFF. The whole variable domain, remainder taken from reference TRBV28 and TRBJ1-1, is DVKVTQSSRYLVKRTGEKVFLECVQDMDHENMFWYRQDPGLGLRLIYFSYDVKMKEKGDIPEGYSVSREKKERFSLILESASTNQTSMYLCASSLPREAGTEAFFGQGTRLTVV.